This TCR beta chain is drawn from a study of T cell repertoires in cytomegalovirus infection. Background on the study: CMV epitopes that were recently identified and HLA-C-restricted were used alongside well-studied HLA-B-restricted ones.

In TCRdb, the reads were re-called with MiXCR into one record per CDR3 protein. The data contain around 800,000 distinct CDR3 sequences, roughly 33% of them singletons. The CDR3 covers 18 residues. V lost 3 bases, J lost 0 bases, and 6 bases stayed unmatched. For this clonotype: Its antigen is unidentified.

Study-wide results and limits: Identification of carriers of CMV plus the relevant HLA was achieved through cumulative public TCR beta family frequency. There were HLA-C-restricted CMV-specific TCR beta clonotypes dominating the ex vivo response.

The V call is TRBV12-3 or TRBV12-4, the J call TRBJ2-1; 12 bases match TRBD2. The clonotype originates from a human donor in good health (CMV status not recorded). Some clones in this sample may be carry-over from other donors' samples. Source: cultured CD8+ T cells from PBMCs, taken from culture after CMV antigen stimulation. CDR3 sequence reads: CASSFTSGGRSSYNEQFF. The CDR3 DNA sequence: TGTGCCAGCAGTTTCACTAGCGGGGGGAGAAGCTCCTACAATGAGCAGTTCTTC.